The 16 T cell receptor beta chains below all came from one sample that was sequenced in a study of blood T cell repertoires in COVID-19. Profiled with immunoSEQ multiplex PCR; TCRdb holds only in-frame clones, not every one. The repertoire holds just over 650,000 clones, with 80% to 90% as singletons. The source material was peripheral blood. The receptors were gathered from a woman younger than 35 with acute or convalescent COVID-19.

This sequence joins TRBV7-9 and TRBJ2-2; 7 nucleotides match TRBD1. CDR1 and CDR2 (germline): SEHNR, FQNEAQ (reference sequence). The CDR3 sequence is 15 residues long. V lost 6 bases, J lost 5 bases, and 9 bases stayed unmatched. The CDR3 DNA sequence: TGTGCCAGCAGTTCCGACAGGGTACGTACCGGGGAGCTGTTTTTT. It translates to CASSSDRVRTGELFF.

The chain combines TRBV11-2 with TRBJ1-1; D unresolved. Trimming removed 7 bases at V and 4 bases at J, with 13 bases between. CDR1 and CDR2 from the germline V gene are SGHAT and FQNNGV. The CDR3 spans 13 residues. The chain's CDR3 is CASTTLAATEAFF. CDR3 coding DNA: TGTGCCAGCACCACCTTAGCCGCCACTGAAGCTTTCTTT.

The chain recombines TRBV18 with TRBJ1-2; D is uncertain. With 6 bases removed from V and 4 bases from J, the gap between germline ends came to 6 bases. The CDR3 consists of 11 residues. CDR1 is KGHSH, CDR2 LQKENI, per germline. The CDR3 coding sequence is TGTGCCAGCTCGGAGCTCTATGGCTACACCTTC. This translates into CASSELYGYTF.

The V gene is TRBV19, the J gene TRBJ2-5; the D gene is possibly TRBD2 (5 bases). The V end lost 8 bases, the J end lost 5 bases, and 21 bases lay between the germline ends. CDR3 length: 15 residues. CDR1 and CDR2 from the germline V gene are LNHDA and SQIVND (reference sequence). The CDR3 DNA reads TGTGCCAGTGCCCCCGGTCCGGCCGGCGGGGAGACCCAGTACTTC. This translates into CASAPGPAGGETQYF.

CDR3 nucleotide sequence: TGTGCCAAGGGACAGGGAGTCCATGGCTACACCTTC. Its translation is CAKGQGVHGYTF. V gene TRBV2 combines with J gene TRBJ1-2, with 9 positions matching TRBD1. The CDR3 contains 12 residues. Losses at the gene ends were 10 bases for V and 6 bases for J; bases not matched to a gene: 6. Germline CDR1 reads SNHLY; CDR2 reads FYNNEI. The variable domain in full, with the rest retrieved from reference TRBV2 and TRBJ1-2, is EPEVTQTPSHQVTQMGQEVILRCVPISNHLYFYWYRQILGQKVEFLVSFYNNEISEKSEIFDDQFSVERPDGSNFTLKIRSTKLEDSAMYFCAKGQGVHGYTFGSGTRLTVV.

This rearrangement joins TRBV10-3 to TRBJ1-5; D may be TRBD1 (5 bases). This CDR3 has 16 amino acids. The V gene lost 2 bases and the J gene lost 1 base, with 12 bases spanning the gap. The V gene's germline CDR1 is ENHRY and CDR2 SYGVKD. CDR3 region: CAISEGYRGSNQPQHF. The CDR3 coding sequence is TGTGCCATCAGTGAGGGGTATCGGGGGAGCAATCAGCCCCAGCATTTT.

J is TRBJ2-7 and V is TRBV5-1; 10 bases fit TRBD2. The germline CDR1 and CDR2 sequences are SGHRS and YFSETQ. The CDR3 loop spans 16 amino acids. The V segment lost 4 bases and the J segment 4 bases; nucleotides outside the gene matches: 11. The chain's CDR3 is CASSLAGVGLWYEQYF. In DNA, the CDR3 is TGCGCCAGCAGCCTAGCGGGGGTCGGCTTATGGTACGAGCAGTACTTC.

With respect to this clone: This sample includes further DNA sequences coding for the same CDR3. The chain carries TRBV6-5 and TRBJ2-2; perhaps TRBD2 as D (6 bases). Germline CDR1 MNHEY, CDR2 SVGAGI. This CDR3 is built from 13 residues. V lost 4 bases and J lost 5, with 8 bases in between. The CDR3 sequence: CASSFGGTGELFF. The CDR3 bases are TGTGCCAGCAGTTTCGGGGGAACCGGGGAGCTGTTTTTT.

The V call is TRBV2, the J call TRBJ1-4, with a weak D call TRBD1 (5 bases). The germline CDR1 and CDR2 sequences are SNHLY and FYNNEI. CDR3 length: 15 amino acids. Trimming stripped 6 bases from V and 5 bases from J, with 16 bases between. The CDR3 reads CASSRRGKENEKLFF. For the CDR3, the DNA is TGTGCCAGCAGCCGAAGGGGAAAAGAAAATGAAAAACTGTTTTTT.

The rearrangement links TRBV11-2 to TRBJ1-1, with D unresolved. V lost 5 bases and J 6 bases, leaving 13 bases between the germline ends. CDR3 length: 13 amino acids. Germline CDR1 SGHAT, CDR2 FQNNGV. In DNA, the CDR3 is TGTGCCAGCAGCCCGGAGGTTGAGTCTGAAGCTTTCTTT. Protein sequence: CASSPEVESEAFF.

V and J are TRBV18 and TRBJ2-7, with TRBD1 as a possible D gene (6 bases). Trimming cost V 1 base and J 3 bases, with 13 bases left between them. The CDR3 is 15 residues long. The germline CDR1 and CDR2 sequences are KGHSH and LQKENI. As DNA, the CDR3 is TGTGCCAGCTCACCACGAACAGGGTCCCACTACGAGCAGTACTTC. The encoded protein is CASSPRTGSHYEQYF.

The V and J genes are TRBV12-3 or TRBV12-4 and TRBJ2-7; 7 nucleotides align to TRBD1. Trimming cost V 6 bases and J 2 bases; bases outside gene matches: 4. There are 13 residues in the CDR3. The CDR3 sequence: CASSGTETYEQYF. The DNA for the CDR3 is TGTGCCAGCAGCGGGACAGAGACCTACGAGCAGTACTTC.

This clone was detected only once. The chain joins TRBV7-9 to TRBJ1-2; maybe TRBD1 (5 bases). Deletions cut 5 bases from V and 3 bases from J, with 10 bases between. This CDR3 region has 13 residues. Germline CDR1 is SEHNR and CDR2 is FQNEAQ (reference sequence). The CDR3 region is CASSVDNDYGYTF. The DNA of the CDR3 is TGTGCCAGCAGCGTGGACAATGACTATGGCTACACCTTC.

The CDR3 protein is CSVEVETGAHYGYTF. CDR3 DNA sequence: TGCAGCGTTGAAGTCGAGACAGGGGCTCACTATGGCTACACCTTC. The chain carries TRBV29-1 and TRBJ1-2; 8 nucleotides line up with TRBD1. The CDR3 runs 15 residues. Germline trimming cut 1 base from V and 3 bases from J; bases unmatched to any gene: 7. Germline loops: CDR1 SQVTM, CDR2 ANQGSEA.

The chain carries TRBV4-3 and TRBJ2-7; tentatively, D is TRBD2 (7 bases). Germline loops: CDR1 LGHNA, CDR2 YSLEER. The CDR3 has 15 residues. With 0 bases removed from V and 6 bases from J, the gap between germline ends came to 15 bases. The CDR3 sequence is CASSQDLAGALEQYF. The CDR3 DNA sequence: TGCGCCAGCAGCCAAGATCTTGCGGGGGCCCTCGAGCAGTACTTC.

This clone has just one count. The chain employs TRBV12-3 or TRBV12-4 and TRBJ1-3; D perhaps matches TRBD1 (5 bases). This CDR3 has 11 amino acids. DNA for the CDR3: TGTGCTGGGGGGATTGGAAACACCATATATTTT. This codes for CAGGIGNTIYF.